The entry below describes one TCR beta chain. This sample is part of a study of blood T cell repertoires in COVID-19. About the research overall: The United States, Italy and Spain supplied acute and convalescent COVID-19 samples.

The age range of participants was 18 to 89 years, with residence in about two dozen US areas. Exposed participants came across a COVID-19 case within 2 weeks before study entry. Authors' analysis steps: Counts of nucleated cells, estimated from reference gene primer amplification, were obtained. Libraries were prepared by immunoSEQ multiplex PCR; TCRdb keeps only in-frame clonotypes and omits some of them. V, J and clone size were drawn from that table, and D and trimming were deduced from the DNA. The data hold approximately 200,000 clones, with around nine tenths observed a single time. The CDR3 length is 17 residues. The V end lost 0 bases, the J end lost 5 bases, and 20 bases lay between the germline ends. Germline CDR1 reads ENHRY; CDR2 reads SYGVKD.

The chain uses TRBV10-3 and TRBJ2-7; tentative D call: TRBD1 (5 bases). The receptor was isolated from a woman aged 25 to 39 who had been exposed to COVID-19. Sample: PBMCs or T cells enriched from blood (not recorded which). CDR3 in DNA: TGTGCCATCAGTGAGTCAGGGCAGGGAATTGGAGTCCACGAGCAGTACTTC. Amino acids: CAISESGQGIGVHEQYF.